Listed below are T cell receptor beta chains from one sample, sequenced in a study of cytomegalovirus exposure and HLA in healthy donors. Sequencing used immunoSEQ multiplex PCR; TCRdb keeps in-frame clones, though not all of them. The sample carries 100,000 to 150,000 clones, around 68% recorded once. Sequencing was done on a sample of PBMCs. The source of these receptors is a man aged 35 to 55 in good health and CMV-seropositive. Both conserved end residues are part of each CDR3. The D gene is left open where the match is weak. Size is stated for part of the rows, as once, few or many counts, or as a class when the clone is expanded.

J	size	V	D	DNA	CDR3
TRBJ1-1	-	TRBV4-2	TRBD1	TGTGCCAGCAGCTTCGACAGGGGGAACACTGAAGCTTTCTTT	CASSFDRGNTEAFF
TRBJ2-1	-	TRBV7-2	-	TGTGCCAGCAGCTTAGCGGTAGGAGTAGGCAATGAGCAGTTCTTC	CASSLAVGVGNEQFF
TRBJ1-2	-	TRBV9	-	TGTGCCAGCAGCGCGCGGACGGGGGACTATGGCTACACCTTC	CASSARTGDYGYTF
TRBJ1-1	once	TRBV5-4	-	TGTGCCAGCAGCTTATCCCTCTTACGGCCGGGGACTGAAGCTTTCTTT	CASSLSLLRPGTEAFF
TRBJ1-5	-	TRBV28	-	TGTGCCAGCAGACCCGCAGGGGCTCGGGGGCCCCAGCATTTT	CASRPAGARGPQHF
TRBJ2-5	-	TRBV11-3	-	TGTGCCAGCAGCTTAGGCAGGGGCGTGGTGGAGACCCAGTACTTC	CASSLGRGVVETQYF
TRBJ1-5	-	TRBV27	TRBD1	TGTGCCAGCAGTTTCCGGGACAGTAGCAATCAGCCCCAGCATTTT	CASSFRDSSNQPQHF
TRBJ1-2	-	TRBV25-1	-	TGTGCCAGCAGTGAAAATGGACAGAACTATGGCTACACCTTC	CASSENGQNYGYTF
TRBJ2-7	-	TRBV28	-	TGTGCCAGCAGTGGGTGGGACTCCACCTACGAGCAGTACTTC	CASSGWDSTYEQYF
TRBJ2-3	-	TRBV5-1	-	TGCGCCAGCACCGGGACAACCACAGATACGCAGTATTTT	CASTGTTTDTQYF
TRBJ1-2	-	TRBV9	-	TGTGCCAGCAGCGCGACACTGGGCGGCTACACCTTC	CASSATLGGYTF
TRBJ1-5	few	TRBV6-6	TRBD1	TGTGCCAGCAGCCCCGGGACAGGGATCAATCAGCCCCAGCATTTT	CASSPGTGINQPQHF
TRBJ2-7	-	TRBV10-3	-	TGTGCCATCAGTGAACAGGGGACTGTGAGCGAGCAGTACTTC	CAISEQGTVSEQYF
TRBJ1-2	few	TRBV5-4	TRBD1	TGTGCCAGCAGCTCTACAGGGGGCCATGGCTACACCTTC	CASSSTGGHGYTF
TRBJ1-6	-	TRBV29-1	TRBD1	TGCAGCGCCGGGACAGATAATTCACCCCTCCACTTT	CSAGTDNSPLHF
TRBJ2-2	-	TRBV5-5	-	TGTGCCAGCAGCTTATCACTGACCGGGGAGCTGTTTTTT	CASSLSLTGELFF
TRBJ1-5	-	TRBV7-2	-	TGTGCCAGCAGCCTAACTCCGGGGCCCCAGCATTTT	CASSLTPGPQHF
TRBJ2-2	few	TRBV11-1	TRBD1	TGTGCCAGCAGCTTAACAGGGGGCGAAACCGGGGAGCTGTTTTTT	CASSLTGGETGELFF
TRBJ2-3	-	TRBV27	TRBD1	TGTGCCAGCAGTTCGGGGATCGACAGGGTCACAGATACGCAGTATTTT	CASSSGIDRVTDTQYF
TRBJ2-7	-	TRBV27	-	TGTACACCGGAGTTTAGAGCCTACGAGCAGTACTTC	CTPEFRAYEQYF
TRBJ2-7	-	TRBV5-4	TRBD1	TGTGCCAGCAGCTTGGGTGGAGACAGGGCCTACGAGCAGTACTTC	CASSLGGDRAYEQYF
TRBJ2-6	few	TRBV10-1	-	TGCGCCAGCAGTGTGGACGGGGTAATGCTAGTGAATGGGTGTTCTGGGGCCAACGTCCTGACTTTC	CASSVDGVMLVNGCSGANVLTF